The clone carrying this T cell receptor beta chain was recorded a few times. What it binds is unknown. The data derive from a study of CD8 T cells in ankylosing spondylitis. The study's findings and limits: Relatively rare in peripheral blood, disease-linked clones were also CD8+. Seemingly distinctive of ankylosing spondylitis blood was a TCR beta motif formed by eight highly homologous variants. In synovial fluid and blood from reactive arthritis, some motif variants were previously reported.

This CDR3 region has 13 residues. Germline CDR1 reads SQVTM; CDR2 reads ANQGSEA. V dropped 6 bases and J dropped 9; count of bases not matched to a gene: 8. Making use of molecular barcodes, quantitative 5'-RACE generated TCR beta libraries. Each CDR3 protein is one row after TCRdb ran MiXCR on the 5' RACE reads. The profile shows some 200,000 distinct CDR3 sequences, around 24% of them singletons. The V gene is TRBV29-1, the J gene TRBJ1-6; 7 bases align to TRBD1. This TCR derives from a male donor with ankylosing spondylitis or in good health (not recorded which). The sequenced material came from blood, either unsorted or a sorted T cell fraction (not recorded which). For the CDR3, the DNA is TGCAGCGTACGACAGGGTGTAGCTTCACCCCTCCACTTT. It translates to CSVRQGVASPLHF.